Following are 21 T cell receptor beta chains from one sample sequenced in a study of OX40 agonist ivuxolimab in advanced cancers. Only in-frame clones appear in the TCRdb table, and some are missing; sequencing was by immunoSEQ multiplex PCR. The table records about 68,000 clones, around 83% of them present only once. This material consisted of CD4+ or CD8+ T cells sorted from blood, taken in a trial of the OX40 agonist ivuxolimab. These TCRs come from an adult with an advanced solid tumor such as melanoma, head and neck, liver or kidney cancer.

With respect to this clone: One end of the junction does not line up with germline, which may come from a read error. The CDR3 reads CASSLWGVSIF. CDR3 sequence (DNA): TGTGCCAGCAGCTTGTGGGGGGTGTCCATCTTC. The genes are TRBV5-6 and TRBJ2-1, with a possible D match to TRBD2 (6 bases). This CDR3 has 11 residues. CDR1 and CDR2 (germline): SGHDT, YYEEEE. The full variable domain, its missing parts supplied by reference TRBV5-6 and TRBJ2-1, is DAGVTQSPTHLIKTRGQQVTLRCSPKSGHDTVSWYQQALGQGPQFIFQYYEEEERQRGNFPDRFSGHQFPNYSSELNVNALLLGDSALYLCASSLWGVSIFGPGTRLTVL.

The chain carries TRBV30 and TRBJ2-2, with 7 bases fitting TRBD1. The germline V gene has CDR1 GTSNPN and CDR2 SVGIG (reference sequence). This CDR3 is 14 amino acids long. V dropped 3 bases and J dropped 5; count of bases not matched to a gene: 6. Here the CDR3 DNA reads TGTGCCTGGAGAAGGGGGCCGAGTACCGGGGAGCTGTTTTTT. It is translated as CAWRRGPSTGELFF. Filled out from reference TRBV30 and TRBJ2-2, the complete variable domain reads SQTIHQWPATLVQPVGSPLSLECTVEGTSNPNLYWYRQAAGRGLQLLFYSVGIGQISSEVPQNLSASRPQDRQFILSSKKLLLSDSGFYLCAWRRGPSTGELFFGEGSRLTVL.

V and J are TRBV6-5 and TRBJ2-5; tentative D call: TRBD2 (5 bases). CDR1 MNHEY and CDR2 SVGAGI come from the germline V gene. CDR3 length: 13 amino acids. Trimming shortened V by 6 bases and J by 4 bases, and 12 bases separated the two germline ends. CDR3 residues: CASRPFAGETQYF. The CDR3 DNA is TGTGCCAGCAGACCCTTCGCGGGAGAGACCCAGTACTTC.

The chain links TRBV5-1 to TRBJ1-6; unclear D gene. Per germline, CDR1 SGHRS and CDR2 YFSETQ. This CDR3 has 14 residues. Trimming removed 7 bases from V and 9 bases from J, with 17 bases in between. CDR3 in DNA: TGCGCCAGCCACCCGGACCAAACGGGTTCACCCCTCCACTTT. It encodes CASHPDQTGSPLHF.

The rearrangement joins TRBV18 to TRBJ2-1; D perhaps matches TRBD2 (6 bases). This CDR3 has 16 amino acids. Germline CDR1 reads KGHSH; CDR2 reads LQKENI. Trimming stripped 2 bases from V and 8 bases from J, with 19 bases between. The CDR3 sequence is CASSPIGGFPVDEQFF. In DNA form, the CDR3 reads TGTGCCAGCTCACCAATCGGGGGATTCCCTGTGGATGAGCAGTTCTTC.

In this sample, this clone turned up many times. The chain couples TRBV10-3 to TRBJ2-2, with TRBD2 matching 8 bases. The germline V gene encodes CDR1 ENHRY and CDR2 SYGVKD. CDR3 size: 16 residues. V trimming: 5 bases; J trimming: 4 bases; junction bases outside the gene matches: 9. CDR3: CAISQTDGRATGELFF. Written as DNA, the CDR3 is TGTGCCATCAGTCAGACGGACGGGAGGGCCACCGGGGAGCTGTTTTTT.

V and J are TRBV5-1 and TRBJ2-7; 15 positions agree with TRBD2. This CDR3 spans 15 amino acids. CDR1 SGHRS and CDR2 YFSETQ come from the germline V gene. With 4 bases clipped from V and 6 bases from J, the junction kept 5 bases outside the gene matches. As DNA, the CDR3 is TGCGCCAGCAGCAAGGGACTAGCGGGAGGTGGCGAGCAGTACTTC. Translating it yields CASSKGLAGGGEQYF.

The CDR3 nucleotides are TGTGCCAGCAGCAGGGACACCCAGATCGAGCAGTACTTC. Protein sequence: CASSRDTQIEQYF. This chain links TRBV9 with TRBJ2-7; maybe TRBD1 (6 bases). The CDR3 is 13 residues long. With 4 bases removed from V and 6 bases from J, the gap between germline ends came to 14 bases. The germline V gene has CDR1 SGDLS and CDR2 YYNGEE.

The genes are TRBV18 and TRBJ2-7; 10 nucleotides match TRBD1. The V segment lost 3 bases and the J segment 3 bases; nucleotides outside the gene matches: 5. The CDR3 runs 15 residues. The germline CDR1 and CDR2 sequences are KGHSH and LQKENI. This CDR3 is CASSPGQGGIYEQYF. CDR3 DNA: TGTGCCAGCTCACCCGGACAGGGGGGGATCTACGAGCAGTACTTC.

The DNA for the CDR3 is TGTGCCATCAGTGGACAGGGTGTGAACGGCTCCTACGAGCAGTACTTC. Encoded protein: CAISGQGVNGSYEQYF. The V and J genes are TRBV10-3 and TRBJ2-7; 7 nucleotides line up with TRBD1. The ends lost 4 bases at V and 0 bases at J; junction bases unmatched: 9. The CDR3 loop spans 16 amino acids. The germline V gene encodes CDR1 ENHRY and CDR2 SYGVKD.

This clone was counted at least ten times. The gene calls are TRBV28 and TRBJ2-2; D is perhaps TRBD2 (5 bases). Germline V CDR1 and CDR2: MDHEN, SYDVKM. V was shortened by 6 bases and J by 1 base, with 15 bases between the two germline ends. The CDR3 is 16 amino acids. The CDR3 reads CASSLGLLLNTGELFF. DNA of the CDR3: TGTGCCAGCAGCCTAGGACTCCTTCTGAACACCGGGGAGCTGTTTTTT.

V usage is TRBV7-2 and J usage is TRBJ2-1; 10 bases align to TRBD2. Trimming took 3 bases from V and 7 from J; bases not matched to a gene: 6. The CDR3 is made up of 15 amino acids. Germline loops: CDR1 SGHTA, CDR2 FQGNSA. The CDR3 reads CASSFFLAGDNEQFF. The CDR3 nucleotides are TGTGCCAGCAGCTTCTTTCTAGCGGGAGATAATGAGCAGTTCTTC. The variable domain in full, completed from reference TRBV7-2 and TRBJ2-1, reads GAGVSQSPSNKVTEKGKDVELRCDPISGHTALYWYRQSLGQGLEFLIYFQGNSAPDKSGLPSDRFSAERTGGSVSTLTIQRTQQEDSAVYLCASSFFLAGDNEQFFGPGTRLTVL.

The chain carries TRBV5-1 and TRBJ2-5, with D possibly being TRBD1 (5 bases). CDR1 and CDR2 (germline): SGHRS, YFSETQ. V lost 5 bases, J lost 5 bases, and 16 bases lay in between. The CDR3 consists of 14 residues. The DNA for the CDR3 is TGCGCCAGCAGTATAGGACAAGTTCAGGAGACCCAGTACTTC. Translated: CASSIGQVQETQYF.

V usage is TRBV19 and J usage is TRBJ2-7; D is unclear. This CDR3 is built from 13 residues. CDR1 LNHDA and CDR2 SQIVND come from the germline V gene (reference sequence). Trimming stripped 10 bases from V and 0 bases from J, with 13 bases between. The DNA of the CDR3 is TGTGCCACGGGTTTTGGGAACTCCTACGAGCAGTACTTC. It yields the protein CATGFGNSYEQYF.

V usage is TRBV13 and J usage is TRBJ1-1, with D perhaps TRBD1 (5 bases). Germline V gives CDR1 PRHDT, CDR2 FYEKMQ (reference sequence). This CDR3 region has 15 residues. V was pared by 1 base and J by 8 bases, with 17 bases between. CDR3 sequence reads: CASSLDGDGSPEAFF. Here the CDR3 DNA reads TGTGCCAGCAGCTTAGATGGGGACGGATCTCCAGAAGCTTTCTTT.

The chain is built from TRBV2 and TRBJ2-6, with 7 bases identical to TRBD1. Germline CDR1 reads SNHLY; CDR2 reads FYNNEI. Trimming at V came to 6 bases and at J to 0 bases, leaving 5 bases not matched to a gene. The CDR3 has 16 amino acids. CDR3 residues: CASRGDSFSGANVLTF. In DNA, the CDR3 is TGTGCCAGCAGAGGGGACAGTTTCTCTGGGGCCAACGTCCTGACTTTC.

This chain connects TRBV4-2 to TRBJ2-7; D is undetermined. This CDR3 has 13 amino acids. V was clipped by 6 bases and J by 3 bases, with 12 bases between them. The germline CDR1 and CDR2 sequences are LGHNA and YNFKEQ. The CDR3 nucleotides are TGTGCCAGCAGTGGAACGGTAGGCTACGAGCAGTACTTC. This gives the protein CASSGTVGYEQYF.

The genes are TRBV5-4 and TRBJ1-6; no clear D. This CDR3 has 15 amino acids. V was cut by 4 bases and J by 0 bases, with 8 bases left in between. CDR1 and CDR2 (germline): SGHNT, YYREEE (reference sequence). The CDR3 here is CASSVGISYNSPLHF. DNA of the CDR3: TGTGCCAGCAGCGTCGGGATCTCCTATAATTCACCCCTCCACTTT.

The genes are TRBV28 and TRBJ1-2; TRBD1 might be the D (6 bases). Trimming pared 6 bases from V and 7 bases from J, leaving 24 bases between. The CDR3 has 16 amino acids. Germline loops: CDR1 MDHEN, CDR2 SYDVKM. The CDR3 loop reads CASSLSPGAASGGYTF. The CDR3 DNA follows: TGTGCCAGCAGCCTCAGTCCGGGGGCCGCGTCCGGTGGCTACACCTTC.

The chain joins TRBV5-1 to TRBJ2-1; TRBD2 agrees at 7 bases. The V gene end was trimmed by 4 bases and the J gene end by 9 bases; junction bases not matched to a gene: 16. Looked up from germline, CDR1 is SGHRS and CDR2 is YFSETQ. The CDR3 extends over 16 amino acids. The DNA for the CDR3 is TGCGCCAGCAGCACTGGCCGGGGGGACGGTTTTAGTGAGCAGTTCTTC. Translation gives CASSTGRGDGFSEQFF.

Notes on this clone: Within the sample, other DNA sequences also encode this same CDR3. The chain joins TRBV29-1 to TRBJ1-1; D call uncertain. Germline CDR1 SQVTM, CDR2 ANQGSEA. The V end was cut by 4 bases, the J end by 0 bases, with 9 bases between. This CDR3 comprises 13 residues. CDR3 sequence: CSVAGRLNTEAFF. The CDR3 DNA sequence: TGCAGCGTTGCAGGCAGGTTGAACACTGAAGCTTTCTTT.